These T cell receptor beta chains were read from a single sample in a study of cytomegalovirus exposure and HLA in healthy donors. TCRdb's copy holds only in-frame clones and misses some; the assay was immunoSEQ multiplex PCR. Here the sample spans approximately 160,000 clones, around 72% being singletons. Input material: PBMCs. The receptor set was obtained from a woman aged 45-60 years in good health and CMV-seropositive. Each CDR3 is given with its conserved first and last residue. The order of the fields is V gene, clone size, D gene, J gene, CDR3 DNA, CDR3 protein. A D gene is named only where the DNA matches it firmly. Size values are once, few and many counts, or a class for expanded clones, and some rows have none.

TRBV2	few	NA	TRBJ1-2	TGTGCCAGCAGTGAATTTCAGGGTCGGAATGGCTACACCTTC	CASSEFQGRNGYTF
TRBV30	NA	NA	TRBJ1-4	TGTGCCTGGAGTCCGGGGTTTAATGAAAAACTGTTTTTT	CAWSPGFNEKLFF
TRBV27	NA	NA	TRBJ1-1	TGTGCCAGCAGTCCTTCTTCGGACAGCCTTGAGGCTTTCTTT	CASSPSSDSLEAFF
TRBV6-1	NA	TRBD1	TRBJ1-5	TGTGCCAGCAGTGAGTTACAGGGGTGGGGCAATCAGCCCCAGCATTTT	CASSELQGWGNQPQHF
TRBV29-1	NA	NA	TRBJ2-7	TGCAGCGTTCTGAAAACAGGGTCCTACGAGCAGTACTTC	CSVLKTGSYEQYF
TRBV7-3	NA	NA	TRBJ2-5	TGTGCCAGCAGCCTTTCGGGGACTCAAGAGACCCAGTACTTC	CASSLSGTQETQYF
TRBV30	NA	TRBD1	TRBJ2-2	TGTGCCTTTACCAGGGGGCTCGGCACCGGGGAGCTGTTTTTT	CAFTRGLGTGELFF
TRBV29-1	NA	TRBD1	TRBJ2-5	TGCAGCGTTGAAGGGCAAGGGGGCTCGCGAGAGACCCAGTACTTC	CSVEGQGGSRETQYF
TRBV5-6	NA	NA	TRBJ1-1	TGTGCCAGCAGGGAGGGGAACACTGAAGCTTTCTTT	CASREGNTEAFF
TRBV28	NA	NA	TRBJ2-7	TGTGCCAGCAGTTTATACGGGGATTCCTACGAGCAGTACTTC	CASSLYGDSYEQYF
TRBV5-6	NA	NA	TRBJ1-2	TGTGCCAGCAGCTTGGTAACGGGGAGGGCCTATGGCTACACCTTC	CASSLVTGRAYGYTF
TRBV5-1	NA	TRBD2	TRBJ2-5	TGCGCCAGCAGCTTGCGGCCTAGCGGGGGTGACGAGACCCAGTACTTC	CASSLRPSGGDETQYF
TRBV5-6	once	TRBD1	TRBJ2-5	TGTGCCAGCAGCTTCGGGACAGAGGAGACCCAGTACTTC	CASSFGTEETQYF
TRBV4-1	NA	TRBD1	TRBJ1-1	TGCGCCAGCAGCCAAATCCTGGGACAGGGCACCACTGAAGCTTTCTTT	CASSQILGQGTTEAFF
TRBV9	NA	NA	TRBJ2-1	TGTGCCAGCAGCGTTTTGCCGAGCTCCTACAATGAGCAGTTCTTC	CASSVLPSSYNEQFF
TRBV7-2	NA	TRBD2	TRBJ2-1	TGTGCCAGCAGCCTCCGGACTAGCGGGGGGCTCAATGAGCAGTTCTTC	CASSLRTSGGLNEQFF
TRBV14	NA	NA	TRBJ2-3	TGTGCCAGCAGCCAAGTGACTTATACGCAGTATTTT	CASSQVTYTQYF
TRBV7-2	NA	TRBD1	TRBJ1-5	TGTGCCAGCAGCTACGGACAGGGCAATCAGCCCCAGCATTTT	CASSYGQGNQPQHF
TRBV29-1	NA	TRBD2	TRBJ2-5	TGCAGCGTGAGGGGGCAGCCTGGGACTAGCGGGAGGGATCAGCAGTACTTC	CSVRGQPGTSGRDQQYF
TRBV28	NA	TRBD1	TRBJ1-4	TGTGCCAGCAGCCTGGGACAGGATAATGAAAAACTGTTTTTT	CASSLGQDNEKLFF
TRBV27	NA	NA	TRBJ2-7	TGTGCCAGCAGTACGACTTGGCAGAGCTACGAGCAGTACTTC	CASSTTWQSYEQYF
TRBV7-3	NA	TRBD1	TRBJ1-2	TGTGCCAGCAGCGCGGGACAGGGCTATGGCTACACCTTC	CASSAGQGYGYTF
TRBV2	once	NA	TRBJ2-7	TGTGCCAGCCTTGAATTGAAGCCCACCCGGGGGAGCGAGCAGTACTTC	CASLELKPTRGSEQYF
TRBV27	NA	TRBD1	TRBJ1-5	TGTGCCAGCAGTTTCGGACAGGGAGGTCAGCCCCAGCATTTT	CASSFGQGGQPQHF
TRBV7-2	NA	TRBD1	TRBJ2-3	TGTGCCAGCAGCTCGTCCTTGGGACAGAGCACAGATACGCAGTATTTT	CASSSSLGQSTDTQYF
TRBV5-1	NA	NA	TRBJ1-1	TGCGCCAGCAGCTTGGAGGCAGGGCTGAACACTGAAGCTTTCTTT	CASSLEAGLNTEAFF
TRBV5-6	few	TRBD1	TRBJ1-2	TGTGCCAGCAGCTCCATCGGGGAATTGGACAGGGTCTATGGCTACACCTTC	CASSSIGELDRVYGYTF
TRBV2	NA	NA	TRBJ2-3	TGTGCCAGCACCCCGTATGTCGACTACGGCACAGATACGCAGTATTTT	CASTPYVDYGTDTQYF
TRBV5-6	NA	TRBD2	TRBJ2-5	TGTGCCAGCAGCTTGAAAGCGGGAGAAGAGACCCAGTACTTC	CASSLKAGEETQYF
TRBV7-2	NA	NA	TRBJ2-1	TGTGCCAGCAGCTTATCCCAGGGCTCCTACAATGAGCAGTTCTTC	CASSLSQGSYNEQFF
TRBV28	NA	NA	TRBJ2-7	TGTGCCAGCACACGCGCACCCTACGAGCAGTACTTC	CASTRAPYEQYF
TRBV5-1	NA	TRBD2	TRBJ2-3	TGCGCCAGCAGCGCCGGGACTAGCGGTGCTAGCACAGATACGCAGTATTTT	CASSAGTSGASTDTQYF
TRBV7-7	once	NA	TRBJ2-3	TGTGCTAGCAGCTTAAGTCTAGCTTCAGATACGCAGTATTTT	CASSLSLASDTQYF
TRBV4-3	NA	NA	TRBJ2-2	TGCGCCAGCAGCCAAGAGAGGGCCACCGGGGAGCTGTTTTTT	CASSQERATGELFF
TRBV5-8	NA	NA	TRBJ2-7	TGTGCCAGCAGCTCACGCACAGGGTCCTACGAGCAGTACTTC	CASSSRTGSYEQYF
TRBV5-1	NA	NA	TRBJ2-7	TGCGCCAGCAGCCCGCCGACTACCCTATTAGCCGAGCAGTACTTC	CASSPPTTLLAEQYF
TRBV29-1	NA	NA	TRBJ2-3	TGCAGCGTTGAAAGCTCTAGCACAGATACGCAGTATTTT	CSVESSSTDTQYF